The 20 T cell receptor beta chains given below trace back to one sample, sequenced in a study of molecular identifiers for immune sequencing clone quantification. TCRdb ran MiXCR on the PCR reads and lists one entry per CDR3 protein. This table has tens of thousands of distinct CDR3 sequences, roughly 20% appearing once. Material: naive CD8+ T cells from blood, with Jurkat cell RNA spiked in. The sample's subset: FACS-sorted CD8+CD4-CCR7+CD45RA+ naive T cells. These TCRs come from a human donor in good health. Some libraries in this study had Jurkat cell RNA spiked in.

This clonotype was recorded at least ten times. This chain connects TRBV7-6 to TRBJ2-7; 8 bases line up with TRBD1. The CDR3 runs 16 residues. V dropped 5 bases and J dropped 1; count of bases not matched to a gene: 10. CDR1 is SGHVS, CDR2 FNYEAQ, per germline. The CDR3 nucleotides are TGTGCCAGCAGCCCAGATAACGGACAGGGTTCCTACGAGCAGTACTTC. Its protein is CASSPDNGQGSYEQYF.

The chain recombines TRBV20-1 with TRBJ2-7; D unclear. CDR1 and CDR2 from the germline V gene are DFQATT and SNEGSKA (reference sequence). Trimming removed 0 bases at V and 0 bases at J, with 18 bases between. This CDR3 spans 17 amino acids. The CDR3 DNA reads TGCAGTGCTAGAGATCCGTCGGGCAGTACAAGCTCCTACGAGCAGTACTTC. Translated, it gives CSARDPSGSTSSYEQYF.

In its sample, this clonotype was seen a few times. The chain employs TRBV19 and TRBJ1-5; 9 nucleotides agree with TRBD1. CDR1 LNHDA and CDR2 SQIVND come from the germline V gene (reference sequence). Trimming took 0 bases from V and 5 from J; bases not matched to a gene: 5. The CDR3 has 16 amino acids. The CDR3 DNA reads TGTGCCAGTAGTATAGATGGGACAGGGCACTATCAGCCCCAGCATTTT. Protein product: CASSIDGTGHYQPQHF.

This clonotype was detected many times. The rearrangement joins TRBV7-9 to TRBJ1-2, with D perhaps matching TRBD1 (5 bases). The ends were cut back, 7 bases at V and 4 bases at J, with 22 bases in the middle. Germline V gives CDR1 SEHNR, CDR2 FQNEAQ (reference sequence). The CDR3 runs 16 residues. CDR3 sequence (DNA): TGTGCCAGCAACCCTGGGGCAAACGAAAATACCTATGGCTACACCTTC. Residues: CASNPGANENTYGYTF.

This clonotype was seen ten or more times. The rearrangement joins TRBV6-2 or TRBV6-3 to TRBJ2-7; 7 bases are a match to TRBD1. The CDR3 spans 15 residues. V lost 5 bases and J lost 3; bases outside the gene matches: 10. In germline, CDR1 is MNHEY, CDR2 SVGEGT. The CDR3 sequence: CASSLSWDSFYEQYF. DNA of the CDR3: TGTGCCAGCAGTCTGTCATGGGACAGCTTCTACGAGCAGTACTTC.

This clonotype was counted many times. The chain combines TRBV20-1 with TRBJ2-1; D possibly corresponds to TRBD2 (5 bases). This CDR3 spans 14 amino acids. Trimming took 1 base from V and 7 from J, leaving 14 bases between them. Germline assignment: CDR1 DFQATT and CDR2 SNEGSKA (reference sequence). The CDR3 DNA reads TGCAGTGCTAGAGTCGGGGTGGGATTTAATGAGCAGTTCTTC. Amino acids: CSARVGVGFNEQFF.

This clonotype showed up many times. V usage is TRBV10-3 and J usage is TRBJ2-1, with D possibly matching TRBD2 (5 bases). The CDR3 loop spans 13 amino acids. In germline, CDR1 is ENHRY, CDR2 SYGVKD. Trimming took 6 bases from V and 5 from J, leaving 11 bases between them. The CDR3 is CAISYGLHNEQFF. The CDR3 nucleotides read TGTGCCATCAGCTACGGACTCCACAATGAGCAGTTCTTC.

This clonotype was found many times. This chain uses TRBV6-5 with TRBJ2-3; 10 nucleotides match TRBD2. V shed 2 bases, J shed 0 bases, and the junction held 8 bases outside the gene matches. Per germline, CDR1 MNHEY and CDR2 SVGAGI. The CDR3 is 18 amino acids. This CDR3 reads CASSYELAGGTSTDTQYF. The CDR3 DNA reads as TGTGCCAGCAGTTACGAGTTAGCGGGAGGAACTAGCACAGATACGCAGTATTTT.

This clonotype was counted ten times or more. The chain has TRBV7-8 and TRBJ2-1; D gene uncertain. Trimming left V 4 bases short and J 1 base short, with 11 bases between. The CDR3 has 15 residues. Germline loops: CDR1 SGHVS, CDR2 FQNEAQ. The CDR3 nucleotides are TGTGCCAGCAGCTCGTGGCAGGTTTCCTACAATGAGCAGTTCTTC. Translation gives CASSSWQVSYNEQFF.

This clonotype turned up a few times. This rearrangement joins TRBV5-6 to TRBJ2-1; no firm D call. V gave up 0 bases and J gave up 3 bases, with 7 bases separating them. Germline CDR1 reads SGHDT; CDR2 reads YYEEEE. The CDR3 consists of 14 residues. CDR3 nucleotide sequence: TGTGCCAGCAGCTTGGAGGCTAACTACAATGAGCAGTTCTTC. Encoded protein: CASSLEANYNEQFF.

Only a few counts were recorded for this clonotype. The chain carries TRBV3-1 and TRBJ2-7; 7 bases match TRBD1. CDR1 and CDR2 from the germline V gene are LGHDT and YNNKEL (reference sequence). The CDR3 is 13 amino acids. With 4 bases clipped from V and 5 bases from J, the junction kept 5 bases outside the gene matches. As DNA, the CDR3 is TGTGCCAGCAGCCCCACAGGGGTAAACGAGCAGTACTTC. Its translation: CASSPTGVNEQYF.

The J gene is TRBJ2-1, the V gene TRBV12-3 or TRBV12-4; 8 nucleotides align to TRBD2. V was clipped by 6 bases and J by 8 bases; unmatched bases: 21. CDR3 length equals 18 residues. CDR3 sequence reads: CASSGLAPPTTSLDEQFF. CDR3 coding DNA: TGTGCCAGCAGCGGACTAGCCCCACCAACCACTAGCCTGGATGAGCAGTTCTTC.

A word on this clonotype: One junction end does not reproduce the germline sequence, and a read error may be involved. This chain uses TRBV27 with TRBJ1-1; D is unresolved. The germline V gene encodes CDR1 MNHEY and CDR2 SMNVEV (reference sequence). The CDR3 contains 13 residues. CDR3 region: CASSLSGGNEALF. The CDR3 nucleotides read TGCGCCAGCAGTTTATCCGGAGGGAATGAAGCTCTCTTT.

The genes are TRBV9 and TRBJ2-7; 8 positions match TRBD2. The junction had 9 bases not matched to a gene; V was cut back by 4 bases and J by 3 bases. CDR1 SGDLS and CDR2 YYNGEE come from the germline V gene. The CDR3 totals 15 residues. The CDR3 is CASSREGGSIYEQYF. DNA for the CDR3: TGTGCCAGCAGCCGGGAGGGCGGGAGTATCTACGAGCAGTACTTC.

CDR3: CASSQEFLSGGLYEQYF. The CDR3 DNA reads TGCGCCAGCAGCCAAGAATTTTTGTCGGGAGGTCTCTACGAGCAGTACTTC. The J gene is TRBJ2-7, the V gene TRBV4-3; 7 nucleotides align to TRBD2. The CDR3 spans 17 residues. The V segment lost 0 bases and the J segment 3 bases; nucleotides outside the gene matches: 11. CDR1 is LGHNA, CDR2 YSLEER, per germline.

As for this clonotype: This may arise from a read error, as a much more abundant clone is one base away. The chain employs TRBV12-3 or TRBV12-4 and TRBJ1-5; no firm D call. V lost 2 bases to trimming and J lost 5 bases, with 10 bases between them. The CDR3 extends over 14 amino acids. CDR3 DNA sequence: TGTGCCAGCAGTTTATATGGGTTAGATCAGCCCCAGCATTTT. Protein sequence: CASSLYGLDQPQHF.

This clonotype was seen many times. Written as DNA, the CDR3 is TGTGCCAGCAGTTCCGGGACAGGGTGGCACGAGCAGTACTTC. Amino acid sequence: CASSSGTGWHEQYF. The chain is built from TRBV6-5 and TRBJ2-7; the match to TRBD1 covers 9 bases. J lost 5 bases, V lost 4 bases, and 6 bases had no gene match. The CDR3 loop spans 14 amino acids. Per the germline V gene, CDR1 is MNHEY and CDR2 is SVGAGI.

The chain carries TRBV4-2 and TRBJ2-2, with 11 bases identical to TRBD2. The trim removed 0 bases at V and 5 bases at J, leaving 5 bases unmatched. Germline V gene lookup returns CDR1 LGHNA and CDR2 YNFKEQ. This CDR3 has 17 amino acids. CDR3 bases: TGTGCCAGCAGCCAAGATGAACTAGCGGGAGAGACCGGGGAGCTGTTTTTT. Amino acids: CASSQDELAGETGELFF.

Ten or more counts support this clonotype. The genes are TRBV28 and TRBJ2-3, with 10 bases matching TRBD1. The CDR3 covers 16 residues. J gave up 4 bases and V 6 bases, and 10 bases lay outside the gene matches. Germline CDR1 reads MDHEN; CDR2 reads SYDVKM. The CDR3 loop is CASSSIRDRGADTQYF. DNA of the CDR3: TGTGCCAGCAGCTCAATCCGGGACAGGGGAGCAGATACGCAGTATTTT. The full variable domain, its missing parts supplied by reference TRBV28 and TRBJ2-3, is DVKVTQSSRYLVKRTGEKVFLECVQDMDHENMFWYRQDPGLGLRLIYFSYDVKMKEKGDIPEGYSVSREKKERFSLILESASTNQTSMYLCASSSIRDRGADTQYFGPGTRLTVL.

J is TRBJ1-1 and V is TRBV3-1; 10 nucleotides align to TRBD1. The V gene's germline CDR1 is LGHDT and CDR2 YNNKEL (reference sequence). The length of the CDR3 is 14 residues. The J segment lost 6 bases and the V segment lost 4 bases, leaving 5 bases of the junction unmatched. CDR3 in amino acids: CASSPGTGVAEAFF. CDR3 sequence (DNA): TGTGCCAGCAGCCCCGGGACAGGGGTGGCTGAAGCTTTCTTT.